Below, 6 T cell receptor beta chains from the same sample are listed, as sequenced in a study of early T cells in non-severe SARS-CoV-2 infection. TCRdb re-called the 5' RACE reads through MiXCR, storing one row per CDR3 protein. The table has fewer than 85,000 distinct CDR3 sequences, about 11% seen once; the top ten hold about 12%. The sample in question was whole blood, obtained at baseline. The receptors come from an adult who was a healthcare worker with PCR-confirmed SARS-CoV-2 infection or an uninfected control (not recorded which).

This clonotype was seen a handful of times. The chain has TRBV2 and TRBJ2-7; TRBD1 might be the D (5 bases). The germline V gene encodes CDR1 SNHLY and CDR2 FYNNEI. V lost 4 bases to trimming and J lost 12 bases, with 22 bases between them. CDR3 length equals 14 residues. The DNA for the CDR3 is TGTGCCAGCAGTGTCTCCAGGACAAAGGCAATTGCGTACTTC. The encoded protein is CASSVSRTKAIAYF.

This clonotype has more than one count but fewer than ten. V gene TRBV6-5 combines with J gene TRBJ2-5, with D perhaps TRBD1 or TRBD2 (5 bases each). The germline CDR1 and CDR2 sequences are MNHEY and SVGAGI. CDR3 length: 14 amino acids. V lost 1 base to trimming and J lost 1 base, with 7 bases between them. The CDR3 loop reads CASSYWGTQETQYF. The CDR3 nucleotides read TGTGCCAGCAGTTACTGGGGGACCCAAGAGACCCAGTACTTC.

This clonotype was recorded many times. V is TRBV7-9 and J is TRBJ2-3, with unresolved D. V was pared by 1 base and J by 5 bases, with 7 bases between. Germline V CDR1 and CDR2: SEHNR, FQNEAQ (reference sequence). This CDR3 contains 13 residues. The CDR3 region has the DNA TGTGCCAGCAGCTTAGGGGTACGAGATACGCAGTATTTT. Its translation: CASSLGVRDTQYF.

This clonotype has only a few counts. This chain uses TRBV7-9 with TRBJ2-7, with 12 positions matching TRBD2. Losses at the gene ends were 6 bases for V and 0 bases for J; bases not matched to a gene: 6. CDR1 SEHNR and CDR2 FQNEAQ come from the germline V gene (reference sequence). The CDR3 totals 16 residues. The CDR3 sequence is CASRPRLAGDSYEQYF. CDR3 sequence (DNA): TGTGCCAGCAGGCCCCGACTAGCGGGGGACTCCTACGAGCAGTACTTC.

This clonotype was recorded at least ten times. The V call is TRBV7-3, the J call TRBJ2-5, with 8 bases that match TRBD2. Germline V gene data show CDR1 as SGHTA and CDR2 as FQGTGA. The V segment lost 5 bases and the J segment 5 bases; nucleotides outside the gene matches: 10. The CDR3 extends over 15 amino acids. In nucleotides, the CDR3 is TGTGCCAGCAGCCCCCTGAGTAGCGGGGTCGAGACCCAGTACTTC. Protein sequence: CASSPLSSGVETQYF.

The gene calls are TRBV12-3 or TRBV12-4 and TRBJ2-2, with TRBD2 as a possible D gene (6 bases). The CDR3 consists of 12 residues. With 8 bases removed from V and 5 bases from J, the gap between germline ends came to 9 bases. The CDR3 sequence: CASWGRTGELFF. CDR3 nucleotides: TGTGCCAGCTGGGGGAGGACCGGGGAGCTGTTTTTT.